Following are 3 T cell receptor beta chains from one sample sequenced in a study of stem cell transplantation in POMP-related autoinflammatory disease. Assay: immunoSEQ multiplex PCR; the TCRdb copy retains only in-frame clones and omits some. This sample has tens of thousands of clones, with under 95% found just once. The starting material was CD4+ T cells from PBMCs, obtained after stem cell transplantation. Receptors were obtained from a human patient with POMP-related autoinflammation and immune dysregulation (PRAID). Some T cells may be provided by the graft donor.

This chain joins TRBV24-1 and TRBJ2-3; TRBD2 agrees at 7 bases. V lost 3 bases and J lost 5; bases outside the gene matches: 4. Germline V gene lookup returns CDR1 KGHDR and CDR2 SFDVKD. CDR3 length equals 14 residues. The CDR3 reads CATSDRTRGDTQYF. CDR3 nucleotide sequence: TGTGCCACCAGTGATCGGACTAGAGGAGATACGCAGTATTTT.

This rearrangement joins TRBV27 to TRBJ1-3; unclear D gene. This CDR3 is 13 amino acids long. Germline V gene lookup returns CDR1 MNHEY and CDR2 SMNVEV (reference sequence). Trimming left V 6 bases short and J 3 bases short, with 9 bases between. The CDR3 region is CASRPTSGNTIYF. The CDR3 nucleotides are TGTGCCAGCAGGCCAACTAGTGGAAACACCATATATTTT.

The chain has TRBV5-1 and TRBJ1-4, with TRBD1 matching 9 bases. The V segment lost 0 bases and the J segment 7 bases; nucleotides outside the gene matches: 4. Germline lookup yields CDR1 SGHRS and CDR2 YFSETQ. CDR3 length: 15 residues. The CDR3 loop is CASSLEGQGGEKLFF. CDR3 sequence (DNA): TGCGCCAGCAGCTTGGAGGGACAGGGCGGTGAAAAACTGTTTTTT.